This passage covers 28 T cell receptor beta chains from one sample sequenced in a study of T cell responses to AZD1222 COVID-19 vaccine (dated by TCRdb to the early 2020s). Libraries were prepared through the immunoSEQ multiplex PCR assay. As stored in TCRdb, this immuneACCESS dataset retains in-frame rearrangements with V and J assigned. A fraction of the clones does not appear; measured against another copy, unresolved V genes explain less than half of the discrepancy, and the remainder lacks a known reason. The sample table contains under 150,000 clones; only one count was recorded for around 90% of them. Together, the top ten hold roughly 2.8% of the sample. Explained via the paper, the time point label denotes: baseline before first vaccination. Sequences were derived from peripheral blood, sampled on day 0 of AZD1222 vaccination. The source of these receptors is an adult in good health.

This chain joins TRBV5-1 and TRBJ1-4; 9 nucleotides match TRBD1. In germline, CDR1 is SGHRS, CDR2 YFSETQ. This CDR3 spans 16 amino acids. V shed 0 bases, J shed 8 bases, and the junction held 8 bases outside the gene matches. The CDR3 loop is CASSLGPQGAREKLFF. The CDR3 DNA reads TGCGCCAGCAGCTTGGGGCCACAGGGGGCCCGAGAAAAACTGTTTTTT.

The V call is TRBV12-3 or TRBV12-4, the J call TRBJ1-4; D ambiguous. V lost 6 bases to trimming and J lost 6 bases, with 8 bases between them. CDR3 length equals 12 residues. This CDR3 reads CASRWEDEKLFF. CDR3 in DNA: TGTGCCAGCAGGTGGGAGGATGAAAAACTGTTTTTT.

The rearrangement links TRBV5-1 to TRBJ2-3; maybe TRBD2 (6 bases). The V and J ends lost 7 bases and 6 bases respectively, with 15 bases between them. Germline V gives CDR1 SGHRS, CDR2 YFSETQ. The CDR3 totals 13 residues. The CDR3 DNA sequence: TGCGCCAGCTCGCGTAGCGGCGGGGATACGCAGTATTTT. Protein: CASSRSGGDTQYF.

This chain joins TRBV29-1 and TRBJ2-7; D unclear. Trimming cost V 4 bases and J 6 bases, with 16 bases left between them. The CDR3 consists of 13 residues. CDR1 and CDR2 (germline): SQVTM, ANQGSEA. The CDR3 here is CSVGSLGNAEQYF. The CDR3 region has the DNA TGCAGCGTTGGATCCCTGGGAAATGCCGAGCAGTACTTC.

This clone was counted between two and nine times. The V gene is TRBV4-1, the J gene TRBJ1-1; D unresolved. The V gene's germline CDR1 is MGHRA and CDR2 YSYEKL. The germline V and J ends were trimmed by 3 bases and 1 base, with 18 bases remaining between them. CDR3 length equals 17 residues. The CDR3 loop reads CASSHEATTTTNTEAFF. In DNA, the CDR3 is TGCGCCAGCAGCCACGAAGCGACAACAACAACGAACACTGAAGCTTTCTTT.

The chain joins TRBV7-3 to TRBJ2-7; 9 bases fit TRBD1. V lost 6 bases, J lost 5 bases, and 14 bases stayed unmatched. The CDR3 has 16 residues. CDR1 and CDR2 (germline): SGHTA, FQGTGA. CDR3 bases: TGTGCCAGCAGATCCCGGGTGGGGGACAGGGAAAACGAGCAGTACTTC. This sequence encodes CASRSRVGDRENEQYF. Full variable domain (outside the CDR3, taken from reference TRBV7-3 and TRBJ2-7): GAGVSQTPSNKVTEKGKYVELRCDPISGHTALYWYRQSLGQGPEFLIYFQGTGAADDSGLPNDRFFAVRPEGSVSTLKIQRTERGDSAVYLCASRSRVGDRENEQYFGPGTRLTVT.

This chain connects TRBV30 to TRBJ1-2, with D maybe TRBD1 (5 bases). Germline V CDR1 and CDR2: GTSNPN, SVGIG (reference sequence). V was shortened by 5 bases and J by 6 bases, with 13 bases between the two germline ends. This CDR3 has 12 amino acids. CDR3 sequence reads: CAWGRWGDGYTF. The CDR3 coding sequence is TGTGCCTGGGGAAGGTGGGGGGATGGCTACACCTTC.

The V and J genes are TRBV24-1 and TRBJ1-2; 8 bases map to TRBD1. CDR3 length equals 16 residues. Trimming at V came to 2 bases and at J to 3 bases, leaving 7 bases not matched to a gene. In germline, CDR1 is KGHDR, CDR2 SFDVKD. CDR3 sequence reads: CATSDSWTGLDYGYTF. The DNA for the CDR3 is TGTGCCACCAGTGATTCTTGGACAGGGCTCGACTATGGCTACACCTTC.

V usage is TRBV5-8 and J usage is TRBJ1-5; no clear D gene. V lost 1 base, J lost 6 bases, and 5 bases lay in between. This CDR3 region has 12 residues. Germline-derived CDR1 and CDR2 are SGHTS and YDEGEE. The CDR3 here is CASSLYRQPQHF. CDR3 DNA: TGTGCCAGCAGCTTGTACCGTCAGCCCCAGCATTTT.

DNA of the CDR3: TGCGCCAGCAGCTACGGGACAAAAACGGGAGATACGCAGTATTTT. This encodes CASSYGTKTGDTQYF. The chain links TRBV5-1 to TRBJ2-3; D possibly corresponds to TRBD1 (6 bases). The V gene lost 3 bases and the J gene lost 5 bases, with 16 bases spanning the gap. The CDR3 extends over 15 amino acids. Germline-derived CDR1 and CDR2 are SGHRS and YFSETQ.

The V call is TRBV27, the J call TRBJ1-1; TRBD1 aligns across 8 bases. The J segment lost 5 bases and the V segment lost 5 bases, leaving 7 bases of the junction unmatched. This CDR3 has 14 amino acids. The germline V gene encodes CDR1 MNHEY and CDR2 SMNVEV (reference sequence). CDR3 region: CASSPTGGWTEAFF. Here the CDR3 DNA reads TGTGCCAGCAGTCCCACAGGGGGGTGGACTGAAGCTTTCTTT.

J is TRBJ2-7 and V is TRBV9, with 7 bases aligning to TRBD1. Germline V lookup: CDR1 SGDLS, CDR2 YYNGEE. V lost 3 bases and J lost 1; bases outside the gene matches: 10. CDR3 length: 16 amino acids. CDR3 nucleotides: TGTGCCAGCAGCGCCCGACCCCGGGACAGTTCCTACGAGCAGTACTTC. As protein: CASSARPRDSSYEQYF.

The rearrangement links TRBV7-2 to TRBJ2-1; a possible D gene is TRBD2 (5 bases). Trimming removed 5 bases from V and 4 bases from J, with 18 bases in between. This CDR3 is 16 amino acids long. Germline CDR1 SGHTA, CDR2 FQGNSA. Written as DNA, the CDR3 is TGTGCCAGCAGCCCCCGGTCAGGCGGGTTATACAATGAGCAGTTCTTC. Translated: CASSPRSGGLYNEQFF.

The rearrangement uses TRBV5-4 and TRBJ2-2, with TRBD2 identical over 7 bases. Germline V gene lookup returns CDR1 SGHNT and CDR2 YYREEE (reference sequence). CDR3 length equals 17 residues. V was clipped by 4 bases and J by 5 bases; unmatched bases: 14. CDR3 DNA: TGTGCCAGCAGCCTTGGTGGCGGGGGAAGGAGGACCGGGGAGCTGTTTTTT. Its translation: CASSLGGGGRRTGELFF.

The V call is TRBV6-5, the J call TRBJ1-6, with D hard to call. The length of the CDR3 is 14 residues. V was cut by 0 bases and J by 10 bases, with 10 bases left in between. From germline, CDR1 is MNHEY and CDR2 SVGAGI. The CDR3 DNA reads TGTGCCAGCAGTTACTCGGTTGAAGGCTCACCCCTCCACTTT. This translates into CASSYSVEGSPLHF.

This clone was recorded only once. The chain couples TRBV4-2 to TRBJ1-2; D unclear. The CDR3 loop spans 14 amino acids. Germline-derived CDR1 and CDR2 are LGHNA and YNFKEQ. With 1 base removed from V and 9 bases from J, the gap between germline ends came to 15 bases. The CDR3 DNA is TGTGCCAGCAGCCAAGGTCCATCATTAGGTAGCTACACCTTC. It specifies CASSQGPSLGSYTF.

The CDR3 nucleotides are TGTGCCAGCAGTCGGACTAGCGGGGGGGCCAATGAGCAGTTCTTC. It specifies CASSRTSGGANEQFF. The rearrangement uses TRBV6-2 or TRBV6-3 and TRBJ2-1; 15 bases map to TRBD2. Germline trimming cut 5 bases from V and 6 bases from J; bases unmatched to any gene: 2. This CDR3 has 15 amino acids. In germline, CDR1 is MNHEY, CDR2 SVGEGT.

The rearrangement uses TRBV28 and TRBJ2-7; 7 positions agree with TRBD1. Germline CDR1 is MDHEN and CDR2 is SYDVKM. Losses at the gene ends were 8 bases for V and 1 base for J; bases not matched to a gene: 5. This CDR3 spans 13 amino acids. In nucleotides, the CDR3 is TGTGCCAGCGAACAGACAGGGTCCTACGAGCAGTACTTC. Translating it yields CASEQTGSYEQYF.

CDR3 coding DNA: TGTGCCAGCAGCCCGGGACCGGTTAATCAGCCCCAGCATTTT. Protein: CASSPGPVNQPQHF. The chain uses TRBV9 and TRBJ1-5, with a possible D match to TRBD1 (5 bases). This CDR3 spans 14 amino acids. Germline CDR1 is SGDLS and CDR2 is YYNGEE. V lost 4 bases, J lost 4 bases, and 12 bases lay in between.

The chain couples TRBV6-5 to TRBJ2-1, with 10 bases aligning to TRBD2. CDR3 length: 15 amino acids. Germline V CDR1 and CDR2: MNHEY, SVGAGI. V lost 10 bases, J lost 8 bases, and 14 bases stayed unmatched. CDR3 nucleotides: TGTGCCACTCGTCCAGCGGGGGGGCCTTGGTATGAGCAGTTCTTC. It translates to CATRPAGGPWYEQFF.

In nucleotides, the CDR3 is TGTGCCAGCAGCTCGAGTCCGACCAACACCGGGGAGCTGTTTTTT. It encodes CASSSSPTNTGELFF. The V gene is TRBV5-6, the J gene TRBJ2-2; D remains ambiguous. The V end was cut by 3 bases, the J end by 2 bases, with 11 bases between. The CDR3 loop spans 15 amino acids. In germline, CDR1 is SGHDT, CDR2 YYEEEE.

The rearrangement links TRBV5-1 to TRBJ1-2; 11 bases align to TRBD1. Germline-derived CDR1 and CDR2 are SGHRS and YFSETQ. J gave up 7 bases and V 3 bases, and 5 bases lay outside the gene matches. This CDR3 region has 14 residues. CDR3 DNA sequence: TGCGCCAGCAGCTGGGGGACAGGGGGAAGTGGCTACACCTTC. Its protein product is CASSWGTGGSGYTF.

CDR3 nucleotide sequence: TGTGCCAGCAGCCCGAGGGGGGGACAAAGTGAGCAGTTCTTC. It encodes CASSPRGGQSEQFF. The chain carries TRBV7-9 and TRBJ2-1; a possible D gene is TRBD2 (7 bases). The CDR3 spans 14 residues. The V end lost 5 bases, the J end lost 9 bases, and 17 bases lay between the germline ends. The V gene's germline CDR1 is SEHNR and CDR2 FQNEAQ (reference sequence).

This clone was picked up one time. The chain has TRBV10-3 and TRBJ2-7, with 8 bases fitting TRBD2. Per germline, CDR1 ENHRY and CDR2 SYGVKD. This CDR3 has 14 amino acids. The junction had 6 bases not matched to a gene; V was cut back by 2 bases and J by 6 bases. The CDR3 spells CAISEMSGRIEQYF. The CDR3 DNA sequence: TGTGCCATCAGTGAGATGAGCGGGAGAATCGAGCAGTACTTC.

The CDR3 DNA follows: TGTGCCAGCAGCGTAACAGGTTCAGCTGGAAACACCATATATTTT. Translated, it gives CASSVTGSAGNTIYF. The chain joins TRBV9 to TRBJ1-3; tentative D call: TRBD1 (5 bases). This CDR3 comprises 15 residues. Germline CDR1 SGDLS, CDR2 YYNGEE. Trimming shortened V by 1 base and J by 2 bases, and 10 bases separated the two germline ends.

The V and J genes are TRBV5-1 and TRBJ1-5, with D maybe TRBD1 (6 bases). CDR1 and CDR2 (germline): SGHRS, YFSETQ. V was clipped by 1 base and J by 6 bases, with 14 bases between them. The CDR3 sequence is 15 residues long. CDR3 in DNA: TGCGCCAGCAGCTTGTATGGGGGCGGGAGTCAGCCCCAGCATTTT. It encodes CASSLYGGGSQPQHF.

This chain connects TRBV5-1 to TRBJ2-7; TRBD2 agrees at 9 bases. Trimming removed 2 bases from V and 1 base from J; junction bases left unmatched: 4. In germline, CDR1 is SGHRS, CDR2 YFSETQ. The CDR3 totals 15 residues. The CDR3 coding sequence is TGCGCCAGCAGCTTTCGCGGACTAGCGTCCTACGAGCAGTACTTC. This gives the protein CASSFRGLASYEQYF.

The J gene is TRBJ2-5, the V gene TRBV5-1, with 9 nucleotides matching TRBD1. CDR1 is SGHRS and CDR2 is YFSETQ in the germline V gene. V lost 6 bases and J lost 5; bases outside the gene matches: 8. There are 14 residues in the CDR3. The CDR3 DNA follows: TGCGCCAGCACCGTCGGGACAGGGCACGAGACCCAGTACTTC. It encodes CASTVGTGHETQYF.